In its sample, the clone carrying this T cell receptor beta chain was seen many times. TCRdb independently ran MiXCR on the PCR reads; one entry per CDR3 protein. The sample has 300,000 to 350,000 distinct CDR3 sequences, over 20% seen once; the top ten hold 0.81%. Sorting was used to obtain naive CD8 T cells (CD8+CD4-CCR7+CD45RA+). This sample stems from a study of molecular identifiers for immune sequencing clone quantification. Whole-study context: Naive CD8 cell RNA, from 20,000 or 100,000 cells, was split five ways in replicates, with four sequenced.

This sequence originates from a human donor in good health. Some libraries in this study had Jurkat cell RNA spiked in. The sequenced material came from naive CD8+ T cells from blood, with Jurkat cell RNA spiked in. Subset in this sample: FACS-sorted CD8+CD4-CCR7+CD45RA+ naive T cells.

The CDR3 nucleotides are TGCAGCGTTGAAGAGGTGGGACGGGAAAAACTGTTTTTT. Amino acid sequence: CSVEEVGREKLFF. The rearrangement uses TRBV29-1 and TRBJ1-4; the D gene is possibly TRBD1 (5 bases). The CDR3 runs to 13 residues. Trimming left V 0 bases short and J 8 bases short, with 10 bases between. Germline V lookup: CDR1 SQVTM, CDR2 ANQGSEA.